A single sample gave rise to the 10 T cell receptor beta chains below, sequenced in a study of blood T cell repertoires in COVID-19. Sequenced by immunoSEQ multiplex PCR; TCRdb stores in-frame clones only, minus some. The profile covers fewer than 350,000 clones, with approximately 90% appearing a single time and less than 3.5% taken by the ten largest. The source material was PBMCs or T cells enriched from blood (not recorded which). The receptors were gathered from a man in his forties who had been exposed to COVID-19.

This clone occurred a few times. This rearrangement joins TRBV9 to TRBJ2-2; D is unclear. V shed 0 bases and J shed 7 bases, with 7 bases lying between them. The CDR3 sequence is 13 residues long. Germline assignment: CDR1 SGDLS and CDR2 YYNGEE. CDR3 amino acids: CASSVDSGGELFF. The CDR3 bases are TGTGCCAGCAGCGTAGATTCCGGCGGGGAGCTGTTTTTT. Drawing the rest from reference TRBV9 and TRBJ2-2, the complete variable domain is DSGVTQTPKHLITATGQRVTLRCSPRSGDLSVYWYQQSLDQGLQFLIQYYNGEERAKGNILERFSAQQFPDLHSELNLSSLELGDSALYFCASSVDSGGELFFGEGSRLTVL.

The rearrangement links TRBV11-2 to TRBJ1-1, with a possible D match to TRBD1 (5 bases). Trimming took off 5 bases at V and 3 bases at J, with 19 bases between the two ends. This CDR3 spans 16 amino acids. Germline-derived CDR1 and CDR2 are SGHAT and FQNNGV. The CDR3: CASSLVGSGSDTEAFF. The CDR3 nucleotides are TGTGCCAGCAGCCTAGTAGGGTCAGGGTCTGACACTGAAGCTTTCTTT. Together with reference TRBV11-2 and TRBJ1-1, the CDR3 gives the full variable domain: EAGVAQSPRYKIIEKRQSVAFWCNPISGHATLYWYQQILGQGPKLLIQFQNNGVVDDSQLPKDRFSAERLKGVDSTLKIQPAKLEDSAVYLCASSLVGSGSDTEAFFGQGTRLTVV.

The V gene is TRBV27, the J gene TRBJ1-2; D not certain. This CDR3 is 14 amino acids long. Deletions cut 2 bases from V and 4 bases from J, with 11 bases between. The germline gives CDR1 MNHEY, CDR2 SMNVEV (reference sequence). As DNA, the CDR3 is TGTGCCAGCAGTTTAACGGGAGGTACCTATGGCTACACCTTC. Translated, it gives CASSLTGGTYGYTF.

The chain combines TRBV5-1 with TRBJ2-4; D perhaps matches TRBD1 (6 bases). Germline V CDR1 and CDR2: SGHRS, YFSETQ. The V end was cut by 4 bases, the J end by 5 bases, with 13 bases between. The CDR3 sequence is 14 residues long. In DNA form, the CDR3 reads TGCGCCAGCAGCGTAGGGACACACGAAAACATTCAGTACTTC. Translation: CASSVGTHENIQYF.

This clone appeared a single time. The genes are TRBV5-4 and TRBJ2-1; 14 positions match TRBD2. V shed 6 bases and J 6 bases; nucleotides not matched to a gene: 11. CDR3 size: 17 residues. Germline assignment: CDR1 SGHNT and CDR2 YYREEE (reference sequence). This CDR3 is CASTPGTSGSSRNEQFF. In DNA, the CDR3 is TGTGCCAGCACCCCCGGGACTAGCGGGAGCTCGCGCAATGAGCAGTTCTTC. The whole variable domain, filled in from reference TRBV5-4 and TRBJ2-1, reads ETGVTQSPTHLIKTRGQQVTLRCSSQSGHNTVSWYQQALGQGPQFIFQYYREEENGRGNFPPRFSGLQFPNYSSELNVNALELDDSALYLCASTPGTSGSSRNEQFFGPGTRLTVL.

The chain joins TRBV3-1 (or the pseudogene TRBV3-2) to TRBJ2-4, with D perhaps matching TRBD1 (6 bases). Trimming cost V 3 bases and J 7 bases, with 10 bases left between them. Germline values: CDR1 LGHDT, CDR2 YNNKEL (reference sequence). The CDR3 runs 13 residues. DNA of the CDR3: TGTGCCAGCAGCCAGCAGGGGAGTAACATTCAGTACTTC. This encodes CASSQQGSNIQYF.

V is TRBV4-3 and J is TRBJ2-7; D is ambiguous. Germline CDR1 is LGHNA and CDR2 is YSLEER. Trimming shortened V by 0 bases and J by 6 bases, and 15 bases separated the two germline ends. CDR3 length: 15 residues. The CDR3 is CASSQDTSFLTEQYF. CDR3 bases: TGCGCCAGCAGCCAAGATACGAGTTTCCTAACCGAGCAGTACTTC.

The V call is TRBV18, the J call TRBJ2-5; D is possibly TRBD2 (6 bases). The V gene lost 6 bases and the J gene lost 5 bases, with 19 bases spanning the gap. The germline gives CDR1 KGHSH, CDR2 LQKENI. CDR3 length: 15 amino acids. CDR3 sequence reads: CASSHSPRAGETQYF. The CDR3 coding sequence is TGTGCCAGCTCGCATTCCCCCAGGGCGGGGGAGACCCAGTACTTC. Together with reference TRBV18 and TRBJ2-5, the CDR3 gives the full variable domain: NAGVMQNPRHLVRRRGQEARLRCSPMKGHSHVYWYRQLPEEGLKFMVYLQKENIIDESGMPKERFSAEFPKEGPSILRIQQVVRGDSAAYFCASSHSPRAGETQYFGPGTRLLVL.

The chain has TRBV28 and TRBJ1-2; D unresolved. Germline-derived CDR1 and CDR2 are MDHEN and SYDVKM. The length of the CDR3 is 13 residues. Trimming took 3 bases from V and 4 from J, leaving 9 bases between them. The chain's CDR3 is CASSFEGIYGYTF. Here the CDR3 DNA reads TGTGCCAGCAGTTTCGAGGGTATCTATGGCTACACCTTC.

The V call is TRBV9, the J call TRBJ2-1; maybe TRBD2 (5 bases). Germline CDR1 and CDR2: SGDLS and YYNGEE. Trimming took 0 bases from V and 1 from J, leaving 8 bases between them. The CDR3 runs 15 residues. The CDR3 bases are TGTGCCAGCAGCGTAGGGCTAGCATCCTACAATGAGCAGTTCTTC. This encodes CASSVGLASYNEQFF.